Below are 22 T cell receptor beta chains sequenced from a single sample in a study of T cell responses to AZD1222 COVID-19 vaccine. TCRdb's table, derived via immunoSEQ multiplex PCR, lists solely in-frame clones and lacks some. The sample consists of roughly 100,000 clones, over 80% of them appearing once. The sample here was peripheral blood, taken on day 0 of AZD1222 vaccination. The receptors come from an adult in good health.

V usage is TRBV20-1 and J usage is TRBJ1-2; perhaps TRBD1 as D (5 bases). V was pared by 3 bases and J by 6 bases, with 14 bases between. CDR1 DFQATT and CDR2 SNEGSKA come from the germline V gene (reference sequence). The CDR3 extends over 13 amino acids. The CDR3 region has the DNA TGCAGTGCTAGTGTATTGGACAAGCATGGCTACACCTTC. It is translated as CSASVLDKHGYTF.

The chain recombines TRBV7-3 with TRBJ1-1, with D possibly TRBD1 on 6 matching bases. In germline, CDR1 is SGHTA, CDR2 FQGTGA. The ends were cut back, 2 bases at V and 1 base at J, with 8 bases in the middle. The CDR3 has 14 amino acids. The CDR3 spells CASSLGGRNTEAFF. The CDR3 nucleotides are TGTGCCAGCAGCTTAGGGGGGCGGAACACTGAAGCTTTCTTT.

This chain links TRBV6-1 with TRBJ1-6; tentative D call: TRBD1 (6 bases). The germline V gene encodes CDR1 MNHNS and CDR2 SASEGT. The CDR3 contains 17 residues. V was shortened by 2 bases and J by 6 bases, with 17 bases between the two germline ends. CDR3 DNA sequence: TGTGCCAGCAGTGAATGGTCAGTACAGGGTAGTAATTCACCCCTCCACTTT. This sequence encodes CASSEWSVQGSNSPLHF.

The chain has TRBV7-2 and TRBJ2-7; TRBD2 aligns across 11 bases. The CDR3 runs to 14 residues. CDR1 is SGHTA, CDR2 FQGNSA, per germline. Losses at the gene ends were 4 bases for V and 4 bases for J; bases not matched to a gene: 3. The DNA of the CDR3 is TGTGCCAGCAGCTCCATAGCGGGAGGGTACGAGCAGTACTTC. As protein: CASSSIAGGYEQYF.

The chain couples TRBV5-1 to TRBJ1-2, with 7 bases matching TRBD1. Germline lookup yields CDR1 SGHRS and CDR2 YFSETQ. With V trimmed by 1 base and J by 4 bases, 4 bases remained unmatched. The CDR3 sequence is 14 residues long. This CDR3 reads CASSLPGGVYGYTF. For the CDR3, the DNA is TGCGCCAGCAGCTTGCCAGGGGGGGTCTATGGCTACACCTTC.

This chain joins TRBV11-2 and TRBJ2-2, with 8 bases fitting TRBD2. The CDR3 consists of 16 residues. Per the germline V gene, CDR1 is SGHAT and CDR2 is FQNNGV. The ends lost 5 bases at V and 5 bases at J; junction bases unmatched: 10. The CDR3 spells CASSQTGTSITGELFF. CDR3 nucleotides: TGTGCCAGCAGCCAAACCGGGACTAGTATAACCGGGGAGCTGTTTTTT. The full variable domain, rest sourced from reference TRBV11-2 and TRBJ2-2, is EAGVAQSPRYKIIEKRQSVAFWCNPISGHATLYWYQQILGQGPKLLIQFQNNGVVDDSQLPKDRFSAERLKGVDSTLKIQPAKLEDSAVYLCASSQTGTSITGELFFGEGSRLTVL.

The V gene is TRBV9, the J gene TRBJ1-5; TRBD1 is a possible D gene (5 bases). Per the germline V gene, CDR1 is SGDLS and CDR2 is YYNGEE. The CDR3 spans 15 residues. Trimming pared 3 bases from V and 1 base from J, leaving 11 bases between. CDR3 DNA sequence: TGTGCCAGCAGCGCCGGGGACGGGAGCAATCAGCCCCAGCATTTT. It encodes CASSAGDGSNQPQHF.

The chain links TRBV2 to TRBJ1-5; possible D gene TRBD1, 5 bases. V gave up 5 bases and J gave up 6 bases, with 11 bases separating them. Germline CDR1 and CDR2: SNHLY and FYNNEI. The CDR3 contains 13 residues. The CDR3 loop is CASSYDRSQPQHF. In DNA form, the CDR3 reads TGTGCCAGCAGTTACGACAGAAGTCAGCCCCAGCATTTT.

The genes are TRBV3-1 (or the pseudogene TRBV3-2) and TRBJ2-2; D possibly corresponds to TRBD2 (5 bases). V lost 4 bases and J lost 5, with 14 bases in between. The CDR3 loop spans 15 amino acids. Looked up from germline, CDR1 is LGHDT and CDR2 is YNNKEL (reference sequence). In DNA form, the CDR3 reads TGTGCCAGCAGCCGGGTATCTACGGGGACCGGGGAGCTGTTTTTT. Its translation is CASSRVSTGTGELFF.

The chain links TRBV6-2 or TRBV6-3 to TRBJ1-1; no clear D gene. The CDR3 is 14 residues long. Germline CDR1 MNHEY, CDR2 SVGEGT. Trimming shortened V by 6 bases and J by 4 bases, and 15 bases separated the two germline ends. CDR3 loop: CASSYNTRVTEAFF. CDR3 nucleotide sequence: TGTGCCAGCAGCTATAATACGCGTGTCACTGAAGCTTTCTTT.

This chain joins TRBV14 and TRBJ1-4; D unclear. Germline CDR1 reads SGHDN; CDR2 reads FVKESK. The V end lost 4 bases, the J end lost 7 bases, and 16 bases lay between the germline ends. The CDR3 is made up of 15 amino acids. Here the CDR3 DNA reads TGTGCCAGCAGCCTAGGCGGGCTTAGAATTGAAAAACTGTTTTTT. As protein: CASSLGGLRIEKLFF.

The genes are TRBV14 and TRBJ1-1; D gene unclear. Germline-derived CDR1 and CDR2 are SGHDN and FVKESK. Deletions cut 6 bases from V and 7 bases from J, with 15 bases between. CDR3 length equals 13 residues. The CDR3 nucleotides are TGTGCCAGCAGACCCCCCGGGGAGCTTGAAGCTTTCTTT. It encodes CASRPPGELEAFF.

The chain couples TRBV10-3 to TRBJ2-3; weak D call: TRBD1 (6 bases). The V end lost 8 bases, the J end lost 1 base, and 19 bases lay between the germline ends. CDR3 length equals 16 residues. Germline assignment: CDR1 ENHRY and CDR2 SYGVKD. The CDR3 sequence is CAISKGTPIRTDTQYF. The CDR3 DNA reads TGTGCCATCTCAAAAGGGACACCTATACGCACAGATACGCAGTATTTT.

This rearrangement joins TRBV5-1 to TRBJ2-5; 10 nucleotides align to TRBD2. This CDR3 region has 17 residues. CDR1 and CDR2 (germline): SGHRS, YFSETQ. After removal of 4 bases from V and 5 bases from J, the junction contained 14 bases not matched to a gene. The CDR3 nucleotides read TGCGCCAGCAGCACCGTAGGGCTAGCGGGGGCCAGGGAGACCCAGTACTTC. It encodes CASSTVGLAGARETQYF. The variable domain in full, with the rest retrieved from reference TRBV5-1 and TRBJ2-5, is KAGVTQTPRYLIKTRGQQVTLSCSPISGHRSVSWYQQTPGQGLQFLFEYFSETQRNKGNFPGRFSGRQFSNSRSEMNVSTLELGDSALYLCASSTVGLAGARETQYFGPGTRLLVL.

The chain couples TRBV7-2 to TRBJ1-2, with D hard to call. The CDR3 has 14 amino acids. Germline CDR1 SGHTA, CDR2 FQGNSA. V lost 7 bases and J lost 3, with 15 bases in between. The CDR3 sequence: CASKGGTADYGYTF. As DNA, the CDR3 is TGTGCCAGCAAAGGAGGTACTGCCGACTATGGCTACACCTTC.

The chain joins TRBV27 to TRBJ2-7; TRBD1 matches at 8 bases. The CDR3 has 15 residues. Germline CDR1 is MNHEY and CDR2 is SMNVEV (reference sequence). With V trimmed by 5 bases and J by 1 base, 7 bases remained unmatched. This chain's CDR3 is CASSRGQAPSYEQYF. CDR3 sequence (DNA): TGTGCCAGCAGTCGGGGACAGGCCCCGTCCTACGAGCAGTACTTC.

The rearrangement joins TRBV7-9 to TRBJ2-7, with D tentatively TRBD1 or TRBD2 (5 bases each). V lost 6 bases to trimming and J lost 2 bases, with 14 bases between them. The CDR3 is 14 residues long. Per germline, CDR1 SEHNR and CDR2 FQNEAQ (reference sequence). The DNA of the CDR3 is TGTGCCAGCAGATCCGGGACGGCGACCTACGAGCAGTACTTC. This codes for CASRSGTATYEQYF.

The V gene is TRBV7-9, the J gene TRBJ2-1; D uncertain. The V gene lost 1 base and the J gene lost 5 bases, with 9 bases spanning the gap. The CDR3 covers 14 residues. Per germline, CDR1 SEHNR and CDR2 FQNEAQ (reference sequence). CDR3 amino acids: CASSLGWANNEQFF. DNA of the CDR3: TGTGCCAGCAGCTTAGGATGGGCGAACAATGAGCAGTTCTTC.

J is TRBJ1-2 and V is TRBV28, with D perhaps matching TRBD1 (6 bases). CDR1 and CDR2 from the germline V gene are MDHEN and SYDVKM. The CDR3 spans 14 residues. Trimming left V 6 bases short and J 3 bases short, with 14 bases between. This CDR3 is CASSLQGFYYGYTF. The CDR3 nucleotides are TGTGCCAGCAGCCTTCAGGGGTTCTACTATGGCTACACCTTC.

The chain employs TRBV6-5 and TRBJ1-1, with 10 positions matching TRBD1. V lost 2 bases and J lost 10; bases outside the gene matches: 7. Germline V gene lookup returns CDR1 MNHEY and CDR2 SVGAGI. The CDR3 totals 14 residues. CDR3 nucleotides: TGTGCCAGCAGTTACCTAGGACAGGGGGTGGGAGCTTTCTTT. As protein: CASSYLGQGVGAFF.

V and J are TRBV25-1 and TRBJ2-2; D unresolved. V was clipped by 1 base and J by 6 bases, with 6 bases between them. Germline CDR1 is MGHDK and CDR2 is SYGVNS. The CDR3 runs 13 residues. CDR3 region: CASSEFGAGELFF. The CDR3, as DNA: TGTGCCAGCAGTGAATTCGGAGCCGGGGAGCTGTTTTTT.

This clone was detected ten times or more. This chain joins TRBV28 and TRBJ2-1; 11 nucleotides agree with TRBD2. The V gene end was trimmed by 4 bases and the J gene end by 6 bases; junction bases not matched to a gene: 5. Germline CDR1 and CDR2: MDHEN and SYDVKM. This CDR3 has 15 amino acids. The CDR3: CASSWGTSGINEQFF. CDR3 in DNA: TGTGCCAGCAGTTGGGGGACTAGCGGAATCAATGAGCAGTTCTTC.